The clone carrying this T cell receptor beta chain was seen only a few times. The antigen is undetermined. A sample-barcoded 5' primer and a J-beta primer mix were used in a second PCR of roughly 7 to 11 cycles. Via MiXCR, TCRdb re-called the 5' RACE reads, giving one row per CDR3 protein. This sample yields some 780,000 distinct CDR3 sequences, of which roughly three fifths are seen a single time; about 26% belongs to the top ten. These data are taken from a study of blood T cells in healthy people across ages. V was cut by 1 base and J by 8 bases, with 8 bases left in between. CDR3 length: 13 residues. Germline V gene data show CDR1 as LNHNV and CDR2 as YYDKDF (reference sequence). Study-wide results and caveats: Diversity estimates drawn from one million T cells were deemed underestimates. Across the age range, TCR beta diversity per million T cells fell in a roughly linear way.

The rearrangement joins TRBV15 to TRBJ1-4; D unclear. Sequencing was performed on blood. The TCR originated in a middle-aged man in good health. The CDR3 DNA is TGTGCCACCAGCAGAGGTCTGGGAGAAAAACTGTTTTTT. This codes for CATSRGLGEKLFF.